This TCR beta chain originates from a study of T cell repertoires in cytomegalovirus infection. Concerning this clonotype: The antigen is unknown.

J lost 4 bases, V lost 5 bases, and 8 bases had no gene match. Germline assignment: CDR1 SGHRS and CDR2 YFSETQ. The CDR3 has 15 residues. TCRdb recomputed calls from the reads with MiXCR, one row per CDR3 protein. The sample contains fewer than 950,000 distinct CDR3 sequences, about 30% of which appear only once. The V and J genes are TRBV5-1 and TRBJ1-2; 10 bases match TRBD1. This TCR was sampled from a human donor in good health (CMV status not recorded). Some clones in this sample may be carry-over from other donors' samples. Here the sequenced sample was cultured CD8+ T cells from PBMCs, taken from culture after CMV antigen stimulation. The CDR3 protein is CASSPTGTGVYGYTF. CDR3 DNA sequence: TGCGCCAGCAGTCCTACCGGGACAGGGGTCTATGGCTACACCTTC.